Following are 5 T cell receptor beta chains from one sample sequenced in a study of T cells in Graves' hyperthyroidism and ophthalmopathy. Regions amplified from RNA transcripts were the TCR beta CDR3 regions. When the TCR CDR3 underwent first-round RT-PCR, the HTBI primer set was used. In TCRdb, the multiplex PCR reads were re-called with MiXCR into one record per CDR3 protein. This sample has about 560,000 distinct CDR3 sequences, with 12% to 15% found just once. Sequenced: blood. Receptors were obtained from a woman in her thirties or forties with Graves' hyperthyroidism.

This clonotype occurred a few times. CDR3 loop: CASSGRDSPSTDTQYF. CDR3 DNA: TGTGCCAGCAGCGGACGGGACTCACCATCCACAGATACGCAGTATTTT. V gene TRBV9 combines with J gene TRBJ2-3; D perhaps matches TRBD2 (6 bases). Trimming removed 3 bases at V and 2 bases at J, with 16 bases between. The CDR3 sequence is 16 residues long. Germline V gene sequence: CDR1 SGDLS, CDR2 YYNGEE.

This clonotype has only a few counts. The V gene is TRBV6-5, the J gene TRBJ2-3, with 10 bases fitting TRBD2. Germline V gene data show CDR1 as MNHEY and CDR2 as SVGAGI. V lost 0 bases, J lost 3 bases, and 0 bases stayed unmatched. The CDR3 loop spans 15 amino acids. The CDR3 loop is CASSYSSGRTDTQYF. The CDR3 DNA follows: TGTGCCAGCAGTTACTCTAGCGGGAGGACAGATACGCAGTATTTT.

The rearrangement links TRBV24-1 to TRBJ2-1; the D gene is possibly TRBD2 (5 bases). V was cut by 0 bases and J by 10 bases, with 12 bases left in between. From germline, CDR1 is KGHDR and CDR2 SFDVKD. The CDR3 covers 14 residues. The chain's CDR3 is CATSDLSPRGEQFF. The CDR3 DNA is TGTGCCACCAGTGATTTGAGCCCCCGAGGGGAGCAGTTCTTC.

The chain links TRBV5-1 to TRBJ2-1; tentatively, D is TRBD2 (6 bases). This CDR3 is 17 amino acids long. Trimming removed 0 bases from V and 0 bases from J, with 13 bases in between. Germline values: CDR1 SGHRS, CDR2 YFSETQ. CDR3 bases: TGCGCCAGCAGCTTGGAACTAGCTCAGAGCTCCTACAATGAGCAGTTCTTC. As protein: CASSLELAQSSYNEQFF.

The chain uses TRBV19 and TRBJ2-3; 8 bases fit TRBD2. The CDR3 sequence is 16 residues long. The V gene end was trimmed by 1 base and the J gene end by 9 bases; junction bases not matched to a gene: 12. CDR1 and CDR2 from the germline V gene are LNHDA and SQIVND (reference sequence). CDR3 amino acids: CASSIVSDSGRGTQYF. DNA for the CDR3: TGTGCCAGTAGTATAGTATCGGACAGCGGGAGAGGCACGCAGTATTTT.